A selection of T cell receptor beta chains follows, all from one sample in a study of cytomegalovirus exposure and HLA in healthy donors. Assay used: immunoSEQ multiplex PCR; TCRdb lists only in-frame clones, some missing. This sample yields about 140,000 clones, of which around 75% are seen a single time; about 3% belongs to the top ten. Source material: PBMCs. Receptors were obtained from a male donor in good health and CMV-seronegative. Both conserved end residues are part of each CDR3. A D gene is named only where the DNA matches it firmly. Rows give clone size only sometimes, using once, few, many, or a class for an expanded clone.

TRBJ2-7,.,14,TRBD1,TRBV28,CASTTDREDYEQYF,TGTGCCAGCACCACGGACAGGGAGGACTACGAGCAGTACTTC
TRBJ2-5,.,14,TRBD2,TRBV28,CASSRTSGSGTQYF,TGTGCCAGCAGTCGGACTAGCGGGTCAGGGACCCAGTACTTC
TRBJ2-7,.,15,TRBD1,TRBV6-1,CASSQDRRSRYEQYF,TGTGCCAGCAGCCAGGACAGGCGGTCCCGCTACGAGCAGTACTTC
TRBJ1-5,.,14,.,TRBV28,CASSGGHSNQPQHF,TGTGCCAGCAGTGGGGGCCATAGCAATCAGCCCCAGCATTTT
TRBJ1-3,.,16,TRBD1,TRBV7-2,CASSLIGQGVGNTIYF,TGTGCCAGCAGCTTAATCGGACAGGGTGTTGGAAACACCATATATTTT
TRBJ1-1,once,13,TRBD1,TRBV30,CAWGDRVFTEAFF,TGTGCCTGGGGGGACAGGGTTTTTACTGAAGCTTTCTTT
TRBJ1-1,.,13,.,TRBV7-2,CASSLDGVTEAFF,TGTGCCAGCAGCTTAGACGGGGTAACTGAAGCTTTCTTT
TRBJ2-7,.,16,TRBD2,TRBV18,CASSPTSGRVGGEQYF,TGTGCCAGCTCACCGACTAGCGGGAGAGTCGGCGGCGAGCAGTACTTC
TRBJ1-1,.,15,TRBD1,TRBV28,CASWGTGGLRTEAFF,TGTGCCAGCTGGGGGACAGGGGGATTGAGGACTGAAGCTTTCTTT
TRBJ1-1,.,14,.,TRBV11-1,CASSPGRSSAEAFF,TGTGCCAGCAGCCCGGGGAGGAGTTCAGCCGAAGCTTTCTTT
TRBJ2-1,.,15,TRBD2,TRBV19,CASKLAGGLENEQFF,TGTGCCAGCAAATTAGCGGGGGGGTTGGAAAATGAGCAGTTCTTC
TRBJ1-4,.,16,TRBD1,TRBV5-1,CASSLGGTGLNEKLFF,TGCGCCAGCAGCTTGGGGGGGACAGGGCTGAATGAAAAACTGTTTTTT
TRBJ2-7,.,16,.,TRBV21-1,CASSKDRPPTHYEQYF,TGTGCCAGCAGCAAAGACAGGCCCCCGACCCACTACGAGCAGTACTTC
TRBJ1-5,.,13,.,TRBV7-9,CASSLVQEQPQHF,TGTGCCAGCAGCTTAGTCCAGGAACAGCCCCAGCATTTT